This T cell receptor (beta chain) comes out of a study of cytomegalovirus exposure and HLA in healthy donors. This clone came up a few times. Amplification used 60 Vbeta primers and 13 Jbeta primers. TCRdb's copy holds only in-frame clones and misses some; the assay was immunoSEQ multiplex PCR. The profile covers around 50,000 clones, with about 70% appearing a single time and 5% to 7.5% taken by the ten largest. The receptor comes from a young man in good health and CMV-seronegative. The sequenced material came from PBMCs.

DNA of the CDR3: TGCGCCACCTCGACAACTTCGAACACCGGGGAGCTGTTTTTT. Encoded protein: CATSTTSNTGELFF. V and J are TRBV5-1 and TRBJ2-2; D not certain. With 9 bases removed from V and 0 bases from J, the gap between germline ends came to 12 bases. CDR1 is SGHRS and CDR2 is YFSETQ in the germline V gene. CDR3 length equals 14 residues.